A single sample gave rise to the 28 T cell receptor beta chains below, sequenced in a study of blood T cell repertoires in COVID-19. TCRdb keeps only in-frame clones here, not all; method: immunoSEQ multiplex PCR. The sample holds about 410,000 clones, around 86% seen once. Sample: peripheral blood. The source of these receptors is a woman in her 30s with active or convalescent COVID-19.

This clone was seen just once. The CDR3 loop is CASRPGQGSNQPQHF. In nucleotides, the CDR3 is TGTGCCAGCCGTCCCGGGCAGGGCAGCAATCAGCCCCAGCATTTT. This rearrangement joins TRBV6-5 to TRBJ1-5; perhaps TRBD1 as D (5 bases). V was cut by 8 bases and J by 1 base, with 15 bases left in between. Germline V gives CDR1 MNHEY, CDR2 SVGAGI. CDR3 length equals 15 residues.

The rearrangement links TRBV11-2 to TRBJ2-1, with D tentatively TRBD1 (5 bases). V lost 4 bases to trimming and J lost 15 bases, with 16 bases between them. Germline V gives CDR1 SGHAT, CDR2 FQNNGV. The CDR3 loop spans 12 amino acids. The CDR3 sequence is CASSSTAYSRFF. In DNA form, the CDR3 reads TGTGCCAGCAGCTCGACAGCCTACTCAAGGTTCTTC. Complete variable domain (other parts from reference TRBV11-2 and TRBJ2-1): EAGVAQSPRYKIIEKRQSVAFWCNPISGHATLYWYQQILGQGPKLLIQFQNNGVVDDSQLPKDRFSAERLKGVDSTLKIQPAKLEDSAVYLCASSSTAYSRFFGPGTRLTVL.

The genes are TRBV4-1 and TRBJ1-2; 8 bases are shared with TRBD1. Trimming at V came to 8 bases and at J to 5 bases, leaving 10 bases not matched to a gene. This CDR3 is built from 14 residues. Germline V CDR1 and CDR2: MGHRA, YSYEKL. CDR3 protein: CASLLVQGAYGYTF. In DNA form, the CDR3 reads TGCGCCAGCCTACTCGTGCAGGGGGCTTATGGCTACACCTTC.

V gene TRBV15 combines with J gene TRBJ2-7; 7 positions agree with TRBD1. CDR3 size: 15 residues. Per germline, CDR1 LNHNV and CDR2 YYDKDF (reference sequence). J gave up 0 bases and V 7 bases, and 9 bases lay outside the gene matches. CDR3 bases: TGTGCCACCAAGGGAGCTTCAGGGGGCTCCTACGAGCAGTACTTC. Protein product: CATKGASGGSYEQYF.

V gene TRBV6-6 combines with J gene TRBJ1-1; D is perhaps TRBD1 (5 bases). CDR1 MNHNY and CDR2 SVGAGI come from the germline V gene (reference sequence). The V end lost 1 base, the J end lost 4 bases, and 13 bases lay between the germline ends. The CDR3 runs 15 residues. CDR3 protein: CASSYLADTSTEAFF. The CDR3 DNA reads TGTGCCAGCAGTTACTTGGCGGACACCTCCACTGAAGCTTTCTTT.

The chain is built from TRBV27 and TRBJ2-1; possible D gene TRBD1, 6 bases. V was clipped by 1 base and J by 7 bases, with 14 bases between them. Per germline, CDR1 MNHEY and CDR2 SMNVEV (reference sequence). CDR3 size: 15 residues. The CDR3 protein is CASSLLGRGGNEQFF. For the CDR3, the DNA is TGTGCCAGCAGTTTATTGGGCAGGGGTGGGAATGAGCAGTTCTTC.

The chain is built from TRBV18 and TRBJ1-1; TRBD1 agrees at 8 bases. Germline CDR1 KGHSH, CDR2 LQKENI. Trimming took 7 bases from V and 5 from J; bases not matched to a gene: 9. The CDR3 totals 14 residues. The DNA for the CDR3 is TGTGCCAGCTTTTCGACAGGGGTGTCTACTGAAGCTTTCTTT. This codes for CASFSTGVSTEAFF. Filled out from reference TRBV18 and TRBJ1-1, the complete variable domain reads NAGVMQNPRHLVRRRGQEARLRCSPMKGHSHVYWYRQLPEEGLKFMVYLQKENIIDESGMPKERFSAEFPKEGPSILRIQQVVRGDSAAYFCASFSTGVSTEAFFGQGTRLTVV.

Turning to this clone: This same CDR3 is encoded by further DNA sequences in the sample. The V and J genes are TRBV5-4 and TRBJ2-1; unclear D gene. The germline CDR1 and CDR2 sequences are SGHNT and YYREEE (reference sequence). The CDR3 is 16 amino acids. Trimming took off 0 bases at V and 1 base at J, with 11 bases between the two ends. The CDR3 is CASSLGGTSSYNEQFF. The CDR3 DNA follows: TGTGCCAGCAGCTTGGGAGGTACCTCTTCCTACAATGAGCAGTTCTTC.

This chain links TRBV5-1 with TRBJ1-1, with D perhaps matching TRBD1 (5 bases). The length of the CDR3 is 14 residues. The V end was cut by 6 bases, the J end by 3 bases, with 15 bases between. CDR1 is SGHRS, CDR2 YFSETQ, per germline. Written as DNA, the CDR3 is TGCGCCAGCAAGGGTAGGGGAGGGGACACTGAAGCTTTCTTT. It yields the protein CASKGRGGDTEAFF.

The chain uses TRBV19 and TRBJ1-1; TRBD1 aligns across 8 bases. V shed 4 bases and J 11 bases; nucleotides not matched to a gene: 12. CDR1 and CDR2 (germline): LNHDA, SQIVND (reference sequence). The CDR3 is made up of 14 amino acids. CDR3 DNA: TGTGCCAGTAGTACGACCGCAGGGGGCCTGGGGGCTTTCTTT. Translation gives CASSTTAGGLGAFF.

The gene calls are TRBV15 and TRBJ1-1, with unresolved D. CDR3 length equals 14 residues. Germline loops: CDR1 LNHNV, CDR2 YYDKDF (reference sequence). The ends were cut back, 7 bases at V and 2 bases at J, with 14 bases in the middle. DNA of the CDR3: TGTGCCACCAAGTCCCGGAGCTTCAACACTGAAGCTTTCTTT. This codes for CATKSRSFNTEAFF.

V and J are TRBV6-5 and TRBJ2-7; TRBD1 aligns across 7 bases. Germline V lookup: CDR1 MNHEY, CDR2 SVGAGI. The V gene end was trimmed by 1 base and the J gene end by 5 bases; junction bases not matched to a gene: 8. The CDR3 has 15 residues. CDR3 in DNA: TGTGCCAGCAGTTACTGGCAGACAGGGAAGCACGAGCAGTACTTC. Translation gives CASSYWQTGKHEQYF.

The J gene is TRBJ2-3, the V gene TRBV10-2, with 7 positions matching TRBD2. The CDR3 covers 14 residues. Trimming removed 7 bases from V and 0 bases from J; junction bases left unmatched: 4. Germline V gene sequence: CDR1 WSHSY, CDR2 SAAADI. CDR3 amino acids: CASIGGSSTDTQYF. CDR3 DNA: TGCGCCAGCATCGGGGGGAGTAGCACAGATACGCAGTATTTT.

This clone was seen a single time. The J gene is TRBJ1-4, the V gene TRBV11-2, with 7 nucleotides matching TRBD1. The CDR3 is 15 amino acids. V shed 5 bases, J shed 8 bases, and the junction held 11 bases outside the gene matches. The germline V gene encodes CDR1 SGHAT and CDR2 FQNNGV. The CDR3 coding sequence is TGTGCCAGCAGCCCCCGACAGGGCTCGGGGGAAAAACTGTTTTTT. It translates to CASSPRQGSGEKLFF.

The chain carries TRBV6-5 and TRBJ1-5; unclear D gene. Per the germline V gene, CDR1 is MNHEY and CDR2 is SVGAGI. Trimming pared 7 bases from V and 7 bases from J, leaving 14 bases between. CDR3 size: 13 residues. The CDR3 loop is CASMLSGGQPQHF. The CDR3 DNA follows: TGTGCCAGCATGTTGTCGGGCGGGCAGCCCCAGCATTTT.

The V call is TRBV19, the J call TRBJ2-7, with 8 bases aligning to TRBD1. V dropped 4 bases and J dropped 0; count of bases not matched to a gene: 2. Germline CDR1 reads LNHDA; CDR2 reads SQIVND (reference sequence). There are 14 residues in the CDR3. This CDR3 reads CASSRDRGSYEQYF. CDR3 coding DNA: TGTGCCAGTAGTAGAGACAGGGGCTCCTACGAGCAGTACTTC. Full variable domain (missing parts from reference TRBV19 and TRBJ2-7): DGGITQSPKYLFRKEGQNVTLSCEQNLNHDAMYWYRQDPGQGLRLIYYSQIVNDFQKGDIAEGYSVSREKKESFPLTVTSAQKNPTAFYLCASSRDRGSYEQYFGPGTRLTVT.

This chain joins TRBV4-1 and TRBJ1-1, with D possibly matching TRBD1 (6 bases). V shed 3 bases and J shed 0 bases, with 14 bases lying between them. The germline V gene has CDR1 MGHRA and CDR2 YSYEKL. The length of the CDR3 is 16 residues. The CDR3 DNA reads TGCGCCAGCAGCCAGGGGTCTGCAGGGGTGAACACTGAAGCTTTCTTT. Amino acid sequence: CASSQGSAGVNTEAFF.

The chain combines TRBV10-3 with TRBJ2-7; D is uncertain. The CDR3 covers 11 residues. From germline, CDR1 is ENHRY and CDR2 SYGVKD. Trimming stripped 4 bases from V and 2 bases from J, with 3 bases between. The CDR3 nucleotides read TGTGCCATCAGTGGCGCCTACGAGCAGTACTTC. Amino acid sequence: CAISGAYEQYF.

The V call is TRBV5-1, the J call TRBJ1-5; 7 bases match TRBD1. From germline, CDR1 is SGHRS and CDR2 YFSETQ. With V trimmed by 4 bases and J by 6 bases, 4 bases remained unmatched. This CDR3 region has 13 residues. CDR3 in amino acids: CASSQGGSQPQHF. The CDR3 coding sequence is TGCGCCAGCAGCCAGGGGGGAAGTCAGCCCCAGCATTTT. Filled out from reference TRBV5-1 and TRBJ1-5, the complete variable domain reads KAGVTQTPRYLIKTRGQQVTLSCSPISGHRSVSWYQQTPGQGLQFLFEYFSETQRNKGNFPGRFSGRQFSNSRSEMNVSTLELGDSALYLCASSQGGSQPQHFGDGTRLSIL.

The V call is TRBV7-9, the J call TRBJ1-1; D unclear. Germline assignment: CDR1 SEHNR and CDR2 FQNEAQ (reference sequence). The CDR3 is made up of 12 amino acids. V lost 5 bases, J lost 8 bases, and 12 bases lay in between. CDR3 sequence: CASSPLPEEAFF. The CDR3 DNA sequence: TGTGCCAGCAGCCCCCTTCCGGAGGAAGCTTTCTTT.

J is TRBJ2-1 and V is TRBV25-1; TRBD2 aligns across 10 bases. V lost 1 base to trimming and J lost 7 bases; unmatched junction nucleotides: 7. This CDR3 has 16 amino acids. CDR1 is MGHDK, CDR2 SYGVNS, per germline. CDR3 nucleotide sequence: TGTGCCAGCAGTGAATCGGCTAGCGGGAGTGTGAATGAGCAGTTCTTC. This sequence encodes CASSESASGSVNEQFF. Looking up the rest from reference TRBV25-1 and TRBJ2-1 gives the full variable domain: EADIYQTPRYLVIGTGKKITLECSQTMGHDKMYWYQQDPGMELHLIHYSYGVNSTEKGDLSSESTVSRIRTEHFPLTLESARPSHTSQYLCASSESASGSVNEQFFGPGTRLTVL.

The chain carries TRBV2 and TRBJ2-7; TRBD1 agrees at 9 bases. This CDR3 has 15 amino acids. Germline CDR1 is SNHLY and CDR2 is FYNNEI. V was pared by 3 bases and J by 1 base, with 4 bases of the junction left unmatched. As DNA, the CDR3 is TGTGCCAGCAGTGAGGTAGGACAGGGGTCCTACGAGCAGTACTTC. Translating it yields CASSEVGQGSYEQYF.

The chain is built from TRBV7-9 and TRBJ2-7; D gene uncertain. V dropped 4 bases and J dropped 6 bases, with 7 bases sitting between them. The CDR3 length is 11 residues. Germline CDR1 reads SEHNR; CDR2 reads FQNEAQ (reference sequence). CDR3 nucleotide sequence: TGTGCCAGCAGCTCAGCCTTCGAGCAGTACTTC. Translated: CASSSAFEQYF.

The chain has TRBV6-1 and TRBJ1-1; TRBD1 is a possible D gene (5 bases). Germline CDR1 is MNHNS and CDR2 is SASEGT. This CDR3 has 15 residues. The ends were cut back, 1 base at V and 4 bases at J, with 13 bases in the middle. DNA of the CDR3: TGTGCCAGCAGTGAAGGAGGCCTGGGGGGCACTGAAGCTTTCTTT. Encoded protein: CASSEGGLGGTEAFF.

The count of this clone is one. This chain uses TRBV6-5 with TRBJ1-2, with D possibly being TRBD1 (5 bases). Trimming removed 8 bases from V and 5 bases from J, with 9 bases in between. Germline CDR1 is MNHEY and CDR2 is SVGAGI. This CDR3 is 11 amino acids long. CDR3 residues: CASWGEYGYTF. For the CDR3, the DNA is TGTGCCAGCTGGGGGGAATATGGCTACACCTTC.

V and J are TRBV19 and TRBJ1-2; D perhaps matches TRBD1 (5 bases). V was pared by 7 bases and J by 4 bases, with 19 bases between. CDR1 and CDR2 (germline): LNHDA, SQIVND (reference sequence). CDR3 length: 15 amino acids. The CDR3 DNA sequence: TGTGCCAGTACCCCCAGGGCAGCCGAGGCCTATGGCTACACCTTC. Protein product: CASTPRAAEAYGYTF. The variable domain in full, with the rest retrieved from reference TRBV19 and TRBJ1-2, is DGGITQSPKYLFRKEGQNVTLSCEQNLNHDAMYWYRQDPGQGLRLIYYSQIVNDFQKGDIAEGYSVSREKKESFPLTVTSAQKNPTAFYLCASTPRAAEAYGYTFGSGTRLTVV.

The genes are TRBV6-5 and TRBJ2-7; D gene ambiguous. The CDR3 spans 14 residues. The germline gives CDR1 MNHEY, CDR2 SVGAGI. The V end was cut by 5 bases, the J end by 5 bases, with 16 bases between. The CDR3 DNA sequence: TGTGCCAGCAGTCGCTCCATTGCCAGTCACGAGCAGTACTTC. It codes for CASSRSIASHEQYF.

The CDR3 is CASSTSGGGWDGYTF. In DNA, the CDR3 is TGTGCCAGCAGTACCTCCGGAGGGGGCTGGGATGGCTACACCTTC. This chain links TRBV6-5 with TRBJ1-2; 7 bases agree with TRBD1. This CDR3 spans 15 amino acids. J lost 6 bases, V lost 5 bases, and 12 bases had no gene match. Germline V lookup: CDR1 MNHEY, CDR2 SVGAGI.